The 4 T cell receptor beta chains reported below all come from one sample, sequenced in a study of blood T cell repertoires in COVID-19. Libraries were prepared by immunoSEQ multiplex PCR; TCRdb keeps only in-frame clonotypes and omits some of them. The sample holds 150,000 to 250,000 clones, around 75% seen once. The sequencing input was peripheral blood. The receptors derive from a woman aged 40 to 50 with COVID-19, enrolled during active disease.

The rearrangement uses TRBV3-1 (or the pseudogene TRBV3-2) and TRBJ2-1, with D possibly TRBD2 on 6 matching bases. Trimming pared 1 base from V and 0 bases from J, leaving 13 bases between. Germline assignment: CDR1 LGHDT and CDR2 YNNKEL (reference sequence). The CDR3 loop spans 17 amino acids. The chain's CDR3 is CASSQGLSGSSYNEQFF. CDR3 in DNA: TGTGCCAGCAGCCAAGGGTTGTCCGGGAGCTCCTACAATGAGCAGTTCTTC.

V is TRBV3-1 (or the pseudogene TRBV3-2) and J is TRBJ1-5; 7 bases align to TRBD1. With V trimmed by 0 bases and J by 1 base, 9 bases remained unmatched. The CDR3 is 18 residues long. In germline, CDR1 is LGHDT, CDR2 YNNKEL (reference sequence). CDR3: CASSQDIPGGLSNQPQHF. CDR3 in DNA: TGTGCCAGCAGCCAAGATATCCCAGGGGGGTTGAGCAATCAGCCCCAGCATTTT.

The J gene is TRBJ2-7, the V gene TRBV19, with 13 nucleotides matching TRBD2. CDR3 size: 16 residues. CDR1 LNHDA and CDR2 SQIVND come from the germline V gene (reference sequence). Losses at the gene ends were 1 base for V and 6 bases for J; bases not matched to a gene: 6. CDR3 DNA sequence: TGTGCCAGTAGTATAGTAGGACTAGCGGGAGAGGGCGAGCAGTACTTC. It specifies CASSIVGLAGEGEQYF.

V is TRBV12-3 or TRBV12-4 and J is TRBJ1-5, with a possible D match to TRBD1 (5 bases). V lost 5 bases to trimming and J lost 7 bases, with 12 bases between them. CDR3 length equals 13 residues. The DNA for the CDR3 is TGTGCCAGCAGTCGCGGGGGAAGCCAGCCCCAGCATTTT. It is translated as CASSRGGSQPQHF.